This T cell receptor (beta chain) is drawn from a study of cytomegalovirus exposure and HLA in healthy donors (dated 2017 in TCRdb). About the investigation overall: An earlier analysis of several hundred of the donors reported roughly 300 Gb of sequence data and more than 90 million unique TCR beta sequences from some 180 million T cells. Rather than using new phenotypic data, the later analysis identified candidate immune exposures from TCR beta sequences and from how often those sequences occurred across donors. On average, roughly 240,000 unique TCR beta nucleotide sequences were sequenced per donor among a few hundred genotyped donors of the cohort, with about 19% of those sequences being non-productive. Of the roughly 430 genotyped donors, about 80% fell in the genetic ancestry cluster associated with self-reported Caucasian donors. An early release covering about 600 HLA-typed donors comprised 250 to 350 gigabases of sequencing data and some 79 million unique TCR sequences. Donor age, sex, ethnicity and CMV serostatus were collected together with the repertoire data. The study was designed to test whether signatures of past pathogen exposure could be identified by cataloging public T cell receptors. The study used immunosequencing to profile the T cell repertoires of more than 650 subjects and linked those repertoires to cytomegalovirus serostatus. In a later genetic analysis, genome-wide SNP genotypes for about 60% of the 666 donors were used, and that subset was treated as a discovery cohort. Both class I and class II loci were covered by HLA typing, at four-digit resolution. Four or five DR-DQ haplotypes were handled as single units for association and clustering because linkage in the cohort was strong. Typing coverage varied by locus: about 629-630 donors for A, B, C, DRB1 and DQB1; 522 for DQA1; some 610 for DPA1; some 470 for DPB1. High-throughput TCR immunosequencing, statistical association of individual TCRs with disease status, and machine learning were combined to predict cytomegalovirus infection status. To decide whether each TCR beta V gene segment behaved as functional or pseudogenic, an earlier analysis of over 500 of the donors relied on high-throughput TCR beta sequencing. All discovery cohort repertoires had been generated on a single sequencing platform. In a later analysis, previously published TCR beta repertoires from hundreds of donors were re-analyzed and high-resolution HLA genotyping was added so that TCR occurrence patterns could be studied. In addition to the first cohort of 666 subjects, a separate validation cohort of about 120 different subjects was used. General conclusions and limits of the study: Because HLA typing was unavailable for some donors at each locus, only the typed subset was used in association tests. A few of the identified cytomegalovirus-associated TCR beta chains were confirmed in vitro to be specific for cytomegalovirus antigens. A later analysis found that most CMV-associated TCR beta chains appeared HLA-restricted, with HLA associations seemingly driven largely by CMV exposure. A further reported finding was that TCR beta sequences accurately predicted the HLA-A and HLA-B alleles for most subjects in the first cohort. A group of highly shared sequence variants was considered likely to be a technical artifact of the sequencing pipeline. In this cohort, only TCR beta chains were sequenced, and detectable features were limited by the absence of alpha or paired-chain data. In a later analysis, HLA-associated TCR beta chains showed more clonal expansion and lower generation probabilities than non-associated chains that were equally common. An earlier analysis of 450 to 750 of the donors showed that most TCR beta V segments appeared in productive rearrangements either about 90% or about 30% of the time, which broadly matched IMGT annotations. In a later analysis, the rate of TCR association differed among HLA loci, with DRB1 alleles having the most associated TCRs and HLA-C alleles having the fewest. A later analysis reported that several top co-occurrence clusters appeared linked to parvovirus B19, influenza, CMV and Epstein-Barr virus. The study listed 170 or so TCR beta chains as associated with cytomegalovirus. V-gene and J-gene trimming of TCR beta chains was associated with a missense DCLRE1C variant in a later genetic analysis, and the association was replicated in an independent cohort. The classifier was reported to diagnose cytomegalovirus status with high specificity and sensitivity in both the original cohort and the validation cohort. For the cohort, immune exposure information was limited to CMV serostatus. Correlated functional status among segregating V segments might be attributable to linkage disequilibrium, but an unknown experimental factor could not be ruled out. According to a later genetic analysis, donors in an Asian-associated ancestry cluster had fewer N-insertions in productive TCRs than the roughly 670-donor mean. Most TCR sequences were observed very rarely across donors, whereas some public TCRs were present in many individuals. Some IMGT-functional V segments, including TRBV6-2 and TRBV6-3, could not be told apart with the 87-base-pair reads, so those segments were excluded. According to the authors, the approach could potentially be generalized to other disease states and immunological phenotypes. Strong co-occurrence of HLA alleles, especially DR and DQ, made assigning TCR associations to individual alleles difficult. Because counts were too low, 15 to 20 rarely observed V segments, including chromosome 9 orphons, were excluded from the earlier analysis of 587 of the donors. Presence/absence analyses assumed roughly uniform sequencing depth across donors, an assumption that may not hold. Specific HLA alleles were associated with roughly 17,000 TCR beta sequences at a false discovery rate of 0.05 in a later analysis.

CDR3 length: 13 amino acids, cysteine to phenylalanine. Only CDR3 DNA remains: 39 bases, in frame from the first base. CDR1 and CDR2 were assigned from the germline V gene (reference sequence) as MNHEY and SMNVEV. Trimming takes 6 bases from V and 8 bases from J, and the germline ends sit 17 bases apart. The cohort consisted of 650 to 850 healthy bone marrow donors. At the time of sampling, all cohort members were nominally healthy, though unrecorded immune exposures were likely present. The donor tested CMV seronegative and was one of the 352 seronegative cohort members. Every donor gave a peripheral blood sample, and the peripheral blood mononuclear cells from that sample were used for TCR beta sequencing. The Qiagen DNeasy Blood Extraction Kit was used to extract genomic DNA from the blood cell samples. Library preparation used the immunoSEQ multiplex PCR assay. A mixture of 60 forward primers for TCR Vbeta segments and 13 reverse primers for TCR Jbeta segments was used in the multiplex PCR. The CDR3 region of rearranged TCR beta genes was amplified from genomic DNA with a multiplex PCR assay. The amplified TCR beta libraries were sequenced on the Illumina HiSeq System as 87-base-pair reads. Concerning the study's data processing: Across the 700 or so repertoires, a later analysis counted 78 million or so unique TCR beta chains, some 11 million of which were shared by at least two donors. Raw reads were error-corrected and collapsed into unique sequences with a nearest-neighbor algorithm that merged closely related sequences to remove PCR and sequencing errors. CDR3 sequences were aligned to IMGT reference sequences to assign V, D and J gene segments. For a sequence to be retained, a match of at least six nucleotides to both a V gene segment and a J gene segment was required. A rearrangement counted as productive if the CDR3 had no stop codons and remained in frame with V and J, and every other rearrangement counted as non-productive. CDR3 was defined according to IMGT convention as the region running from the second conserved V-encoded cysteine to the conserved J-encoded phenylalanine. The earlier analysis of some 550 of the donors excluded any sequence lacking an unambiguous match to a single V gene segment. An earlier analysis of a few hundred of the donors called V segments functional above 56.7% productive rearrangements and segregating when the between-donor standard deviation exceeded 5%. A statistical classification framework was developed to diagnose cytomegalovirus status using the catalog of TCR beta chain sequences. V and J gene assignment, in a later analysis, came from comparing TCR nucleotide sequences with IMGT/GENE-DB human TR gene sequences. Using the TCRdist pipeline, a later analysis assigned CDR3 sequences along with most-parsimonious VDJ recombination scenarios. In a later analysis, each TCR beta chain was defined by its CDR3 amino acid sequence together with its V-gene family, and reads without a unique V-gene family were excluded. As a way to deal with suspected cross-contamination and a sequencing artifact, a later analysis dropped 450 to 700 nucleotide sequences that were highly shared and had low generation probability. For each public chain, a later analysis derived a clonal expansion index from normalized ranks of inferred template counts within each repertoire. A later analysis computed generation probabilities with a VDJ recombination model fitted to out-of-frame rearrangements, and checked the results against IGoR. In a later analysis, hypergeometric tests were used to score TCR-TCR, TCR-HLA and TCR-CMV co-occurrence, with a repertoire-size bias correction applied to TCR pairs. False discovery rates were estimated in a later analysis by permuting HLA or CMV assignments 20 times. In a later analysis, co-occurring TCRs were grouped using DBSCAN, and TCRdist sequence similarity was added for clustering within HLA-allele-positive subsets. Repertoires with fewer than 30,000 or more than 120,000 public chains, plus five repertoires with anomalous nucleotide sharing, were excluded from co-occurrence clustering. TCRdb re-hosts the immuneACCESS table, in-frame sequences only. Its copies lack some clones; in the studies checked, an unresolved V gene accounts for under half of them, and the cause for the rest is not known. V and J calls and clone size follow that table, whereas D and trimming were derived from the DNA. The sample records over 150,000 clones, roughly 79% of which are singletons. The biggest ten clones account for 13% of the sample.

Regarding this clone: The antigen this receptor binds is unknown. Base qualities are not at hand, and no much larger clone is one base apart.

This TCR came from a woman in her forties or fifties in good health and CMV-seronegative. Sequenced sample: PBMCs. The rearrangement combines TRBV27 with TRBJ2-7; the best D guess is TRBD1, with 6 bases matching. The DNA sequence reads TGTGCCAGCAGCCACGGGGACAAGGACCAGCAGTACTTC. This sequence encodes CASSHGDKDQQYF.